The present T cell receptor beta chain was sequenced within a study of blood T cell repertoires in COVID-19 (dated by TCRdb to the early 2020s). For the study in its entirety: The collaborator samples originated in the United States, Italy and Spain and spanned the acute and convalescent phases of COVID-19. The material from the prospective study consisted of cDNA or gDNA derived from T cells, B-cell-depleted T cells, or PBMCs. The dataset comprised deeply sampled blood TCRbeta repertoires from subjects exposed to, actively infected with, or recovered from COVID-19. The repertoires were released in a freely available public database meant as a resource for research on the immune response to SARS-CoV-2. Samples were obtained from the ongoing ImmuneRACE study (first 160 participants) and from about 1,300 subjects provided by 6 global collaborators. A de-identified subject ID, COVID-19 status, age in years and sex were almost always included in the sample metadata. Where available, HLA class I and class II types were taken from metadata supplied by the sample provider and were not determined by assay-based typing.

Of note for this clone: No cognate antigen has been identified for it. Base qualities are not provided; no much larger clone lies one nucleotide away.

TCRbeta CDR3 regions were amplified from genomic DNA by means of the immunoSEQ Assay, a bias-controlled multiplex PCR. The original methods were these. The number of nucleated cells in each sample was estimated from the amplification of reference gene primers within the assay. Sequence reads were collapsed and filtered to measure the absolute abundance of every unique TCRbeta CDR3 rearrangement. For each sample, productive Simpson clonality was calculated as the square root of Simpson's diversity index across productive rearrangements. What TCRdb holds here is the immuneACCESS table cut down to in-frame rearrangements. Part of the clones is not present; checked against another copy, under half of the missing clones reflect an unresolved V gene, and the others are unexplained. The V and J calls and clone size come from that table; D and trimming were worked out from the DNA. The sample table contains roughly 68,000 clones; only one count was recorded for around 90% of them. Together, the top ten hold less than 8% of the sample.

Germline trimming amounts to 5 bases on V and 3 bases on J, with 12 as the count of junction bases outside the gene matches. The CDR1 and CDR2 encoded by the germline V gene are SGHVS and FNYEAQ. Including the terminal cysteine and phenylalanine, the CDR3 comprises 17 residues. The CDR3 DNA has 51 bases and is translated from base 1. Findings and caveats that apply to the study as a whole: The quantity of clinical and demographic metadata differed by source and by participant and was supplied without curation.

Collaborating institutions collected whole blood in K2EDTA tubes following their own protocols. For TCRbeta analysis, collaborators shipped samples as frozen whole blood, isolated PBMCs, or DNA extracted from either of those sample types. The clonotype originates from a man aged 50 to 59 with active COVID-19. The sequencing input was peripheral blood. Here the chain combines TRBV7-6 and TRBJ1-2; 10 central nucleotides agree with TRBD1. The DNA is TGTGCCAGCAGCCCGCCCGGGACAGGGGTTGCAGACTATGGCTACACCTTC. Its product reads: CASSPPGTGVADYGYTF. Extended through the reference TRBV7-6 and TRBJ1-2 proteins, this CDR3 yields the full variable domain: GAGVSQSPRYKVTKRGQDVALRCDPISGHVSLYWYRQALGQGPEFLTYFNYEAQQDKSGLPNDRFSAERPEGSISTLTIQRTEQRDSAMYRCASSPPGTGVADYGYTFGSGTRLTVV.